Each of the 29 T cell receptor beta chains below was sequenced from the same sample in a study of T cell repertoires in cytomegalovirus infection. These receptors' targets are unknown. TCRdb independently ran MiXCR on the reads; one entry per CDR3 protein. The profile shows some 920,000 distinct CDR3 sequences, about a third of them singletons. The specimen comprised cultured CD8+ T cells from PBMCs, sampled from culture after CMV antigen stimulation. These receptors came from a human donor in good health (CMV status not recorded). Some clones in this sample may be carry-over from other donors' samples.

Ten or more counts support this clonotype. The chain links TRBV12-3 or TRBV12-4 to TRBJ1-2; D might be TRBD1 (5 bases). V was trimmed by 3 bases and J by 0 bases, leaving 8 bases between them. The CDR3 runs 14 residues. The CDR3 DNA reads TGTGCCAGCAGTTTGCCAGGGTCTAACTATGGCTACACCTTC. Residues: CASSLPGSNYGYTF.

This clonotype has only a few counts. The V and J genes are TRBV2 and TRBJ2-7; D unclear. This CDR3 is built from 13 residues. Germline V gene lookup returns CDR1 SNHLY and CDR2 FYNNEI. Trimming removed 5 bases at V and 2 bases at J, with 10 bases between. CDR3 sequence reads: CASSLQQTYEQYF. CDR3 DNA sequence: TGTGCCAGCAGTTTACAACAAACCTACGAGCAGTACTTC.

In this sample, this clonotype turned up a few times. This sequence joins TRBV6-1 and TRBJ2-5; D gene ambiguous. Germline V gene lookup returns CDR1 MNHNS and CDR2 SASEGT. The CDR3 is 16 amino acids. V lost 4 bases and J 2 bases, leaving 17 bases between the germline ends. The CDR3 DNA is TGTGCCAGCAGTGGTACCGGGCTTACCTTTCAAGAGACCCAGTACTTC. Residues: CASSGTGLTFQETQYF.

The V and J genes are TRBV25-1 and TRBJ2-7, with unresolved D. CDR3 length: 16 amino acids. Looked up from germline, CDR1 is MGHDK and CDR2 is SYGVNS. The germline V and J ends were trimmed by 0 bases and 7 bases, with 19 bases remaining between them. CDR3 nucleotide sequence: TGTGCCAGCAGTGAATATTTCGACGTGAAGACCGGGGAGCAGTACTTC. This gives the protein CASSEYFDVKTGEQYF.

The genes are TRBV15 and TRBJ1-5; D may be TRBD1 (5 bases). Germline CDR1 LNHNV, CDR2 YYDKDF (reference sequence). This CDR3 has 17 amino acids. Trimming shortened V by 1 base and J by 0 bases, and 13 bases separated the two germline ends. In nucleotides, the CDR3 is TGTGCCACCAGCAGAGGCTTCAGGGACGGTAGCAATCAGCCCCAGCATTTT. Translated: CATSRGFRDGSNQPQHF.

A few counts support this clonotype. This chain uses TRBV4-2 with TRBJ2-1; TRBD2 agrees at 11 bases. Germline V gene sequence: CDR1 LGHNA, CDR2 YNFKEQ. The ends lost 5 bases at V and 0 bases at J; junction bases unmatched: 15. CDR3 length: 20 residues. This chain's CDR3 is CASSSGALAGGHSSYNEQFF. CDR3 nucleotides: TGTGCCAGCAGCTCCGGCGCCCTAGCGGGGGGCCACAGCTCCTACAATGAGCAGTTCTTC.

The chain's CDR3 is CASSPRGREETQYF. Here the CDR3 DNA reads TGTGCCAGCAGCCCAAGGGGCAGGGAAGAGACCCAGTACTTC. V gene TRBV7-9 combines with J gene TRBJ2-5, with D possibly matching TRBD1 (5 bases). CDR3 size: 14 residues. In germline, CDR1 is SEHNR, CDR2 FQNEAQ (reference sequence). V dropped 5 bases and J dropped 3 bases, with 13 bases sitting between them.

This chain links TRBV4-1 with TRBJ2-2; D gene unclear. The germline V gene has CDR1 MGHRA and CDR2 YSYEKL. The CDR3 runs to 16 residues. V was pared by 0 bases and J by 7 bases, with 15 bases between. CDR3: CASSQDRGLTGGELFF. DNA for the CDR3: TGCGCCAGCAGCCAAGATAGAGGTCTTACTGGCGGGGAGCTGTTTTTT.

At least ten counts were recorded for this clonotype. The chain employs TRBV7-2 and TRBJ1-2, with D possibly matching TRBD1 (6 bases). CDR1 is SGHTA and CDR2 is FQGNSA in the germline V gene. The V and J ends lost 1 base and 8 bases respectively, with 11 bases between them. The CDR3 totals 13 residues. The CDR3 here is CASSLGGGRGYTF. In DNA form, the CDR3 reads TGTGCCAGCAGCTTAGGGGGGGGGCGCGGCTACACCTTC.

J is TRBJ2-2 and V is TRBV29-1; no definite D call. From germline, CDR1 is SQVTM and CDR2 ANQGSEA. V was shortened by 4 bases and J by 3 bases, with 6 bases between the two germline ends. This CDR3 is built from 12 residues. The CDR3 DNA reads TGCAGCGTTGGGCAGGACACCGGGGAGCTGTTTTTT. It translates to CSVGQDTGELFF.

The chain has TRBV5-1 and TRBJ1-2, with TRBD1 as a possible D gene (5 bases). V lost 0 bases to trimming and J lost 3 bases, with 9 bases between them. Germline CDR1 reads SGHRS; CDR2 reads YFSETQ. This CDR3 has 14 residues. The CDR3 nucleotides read TGCGCCAGCAGCTTGGCAGGGTCTTACTATGGCTACACCTTC. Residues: CASSLAGSYYGYTF.

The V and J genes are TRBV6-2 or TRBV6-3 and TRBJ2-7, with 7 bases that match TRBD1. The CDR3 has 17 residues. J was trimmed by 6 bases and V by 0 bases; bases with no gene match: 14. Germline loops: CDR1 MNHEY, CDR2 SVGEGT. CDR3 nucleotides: TGTGCCAGCAGTTACTCGAAATTCCGCCGAGAGGGGGCCGAGCAGTACTTC. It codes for CASSYSKFRREGAEQYF.

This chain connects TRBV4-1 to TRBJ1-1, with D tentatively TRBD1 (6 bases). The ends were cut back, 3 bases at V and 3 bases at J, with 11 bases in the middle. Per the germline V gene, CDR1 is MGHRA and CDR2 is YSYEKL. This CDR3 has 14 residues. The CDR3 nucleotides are TGCGCCAGCAGCCACCCGGGGGCTTACACTGAAGCTTTCTTT. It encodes CASSHPGAYTEAFF.

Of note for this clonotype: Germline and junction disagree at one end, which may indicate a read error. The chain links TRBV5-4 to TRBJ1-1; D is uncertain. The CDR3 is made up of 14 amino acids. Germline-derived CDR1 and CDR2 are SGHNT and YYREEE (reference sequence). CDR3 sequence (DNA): TGTGCTAGCAGCTTGAATGAAGGGCGGACTGAAGCTTTCTTT. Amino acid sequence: CASSLNEGRTEAFF. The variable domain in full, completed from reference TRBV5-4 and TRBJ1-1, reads ETGVTQSPTHLIKTRGQQVTLRCSSQSGHNTVSWYQQALGQGPQFIFQYYREEENGRGNFPPRFSGLQFPNYSSELNVNALELDDSALYLCASSLNEGRTEAFFGQGTRLTVV.

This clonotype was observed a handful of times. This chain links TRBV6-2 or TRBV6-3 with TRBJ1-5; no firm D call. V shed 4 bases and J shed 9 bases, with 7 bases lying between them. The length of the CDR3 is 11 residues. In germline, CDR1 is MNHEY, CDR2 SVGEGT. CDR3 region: CASSSLGPQHF. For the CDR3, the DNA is TGTGCCAGCAGTTCACTCGGGCCCCAGCATTTT.

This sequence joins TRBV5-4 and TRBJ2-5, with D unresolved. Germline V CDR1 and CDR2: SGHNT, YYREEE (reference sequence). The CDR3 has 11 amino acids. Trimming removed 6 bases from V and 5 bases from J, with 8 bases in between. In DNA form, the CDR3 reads TGTGCCAGCACGAACCGGGAGACCCAGTACTTC. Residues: CASTNRETQYF.

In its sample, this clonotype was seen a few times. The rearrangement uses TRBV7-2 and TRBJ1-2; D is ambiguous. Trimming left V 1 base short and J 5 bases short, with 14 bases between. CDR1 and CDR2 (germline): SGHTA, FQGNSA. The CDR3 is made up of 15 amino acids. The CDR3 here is CASSLEFGEGYGYTF. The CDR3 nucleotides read TGTGCCAGCAGCTTAGAATTTGGGGAGGGATATGGCTACACCTTC.

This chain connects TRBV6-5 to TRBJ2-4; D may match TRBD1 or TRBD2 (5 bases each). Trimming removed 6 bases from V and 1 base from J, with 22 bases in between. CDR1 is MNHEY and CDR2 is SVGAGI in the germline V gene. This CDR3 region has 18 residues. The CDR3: CASSSSAPGPGAKNIQYF. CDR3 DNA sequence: TGTGCCAGCAGCTCATCAGCACCGGGGCCGGGGGCCAAAAACATTCAGTACTTC.

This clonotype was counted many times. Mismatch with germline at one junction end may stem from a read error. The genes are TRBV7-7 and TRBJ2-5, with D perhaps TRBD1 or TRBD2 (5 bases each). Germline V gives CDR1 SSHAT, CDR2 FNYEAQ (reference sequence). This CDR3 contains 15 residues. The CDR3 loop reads CASSLEVGPQETQYF. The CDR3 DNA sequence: TGTGCTAGCAGCTTAGAAGTGGGACCCCAAGAGACCCAGTACTTC.

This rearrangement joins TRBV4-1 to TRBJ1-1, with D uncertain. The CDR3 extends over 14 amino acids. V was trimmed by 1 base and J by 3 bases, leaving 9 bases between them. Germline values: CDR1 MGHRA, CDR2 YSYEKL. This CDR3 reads CASSQGALYTEAFF. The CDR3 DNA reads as TGCGCCAGCAGCCAAGGGGCCCTGTACACTGAAGCTTTCTTT.

The CDR3: CASSLKGGLAGGYNEQFF. The CDR3 DNA is TGTGCCAGCAGCTTAAAGGGGGGTCTAGCGGGGGGTTACAATGAGCAGTTCTTC. The rearrangement joins TRBV7-6 to TRBJ2-1; 11 bases are shared with TRBD2. Germline trimming cut 2 bases from V and 4 bases from J; bases unmatched to any gene: 10. From germline, CDR1 is SGHVS and CDR2 FNYEAQ. The CDR3 has 18 residues.

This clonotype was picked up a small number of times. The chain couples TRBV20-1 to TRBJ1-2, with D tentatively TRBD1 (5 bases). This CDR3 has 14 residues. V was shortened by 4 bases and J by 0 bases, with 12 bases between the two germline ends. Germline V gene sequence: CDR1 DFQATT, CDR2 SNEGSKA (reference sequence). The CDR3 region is CSAIPRGSNYGYTF. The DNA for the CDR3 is TGCAGTGCTATCCCCCGGGGCTCTAACTATGGCTACACCTTC.

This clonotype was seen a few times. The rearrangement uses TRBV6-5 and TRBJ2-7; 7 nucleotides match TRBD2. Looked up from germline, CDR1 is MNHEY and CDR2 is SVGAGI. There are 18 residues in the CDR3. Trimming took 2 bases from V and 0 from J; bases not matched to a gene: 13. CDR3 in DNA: TGTGCCAGCAGTTACCAGACGGGGGATGCGGGGGACTCCTACGAGCAGTACTTC. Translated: CASSYQTGDAGDSYEQYF.

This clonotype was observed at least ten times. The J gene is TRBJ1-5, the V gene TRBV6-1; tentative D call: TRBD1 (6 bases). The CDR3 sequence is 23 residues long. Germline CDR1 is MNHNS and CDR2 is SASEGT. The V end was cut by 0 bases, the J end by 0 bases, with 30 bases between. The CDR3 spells CASSEATYPPGTTRTYSNQPQHF. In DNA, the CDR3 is TGTGCCAGCAGTGAAGCTACATATCCTCCCGGGACAACTCGTACCTATAGCAATCAGCCCCAGCATTTT.

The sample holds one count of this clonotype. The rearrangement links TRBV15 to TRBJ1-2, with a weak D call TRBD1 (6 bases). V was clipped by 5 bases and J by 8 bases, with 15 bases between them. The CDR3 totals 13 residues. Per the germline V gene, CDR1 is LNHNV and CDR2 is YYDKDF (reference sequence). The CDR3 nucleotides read TGTGCCACCAGCGGACCCGGGACACACGGCTACACCTTC. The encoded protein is CATSGPGTHGYTF.

The CDR3 protein is CASSLGARASYGYTF. The CDR3 coding sequence is TGTGCCAGCAGCTTAGGAGCCAGGGCATCCTATGGCTACACCTTC. The J gene is TRBJ1-2, the V gene TRBV7-9, with D possibly matching TRBD1 (5 bases). Germline V gives CDR1 SEHNR, CDR2 FQNEAQ (reference sequence). V lost 1 base, J lost 4 bases, and 13 bases lay in between. This CDR3 has 15 residues. Supplemented by reference TRBV7-9 and TRBJ1-2, the full variable domain reads DTGVSQNPRHKITKRGQNVTFRCDPISEHNRLYWYRQTLGQGPEFLTYFQNEAQLEKSRLLSDRFSAERPKGSFSTLEIQRTEQGDSAMYLCASSLGARASYGYTFGSGTRLTVV.

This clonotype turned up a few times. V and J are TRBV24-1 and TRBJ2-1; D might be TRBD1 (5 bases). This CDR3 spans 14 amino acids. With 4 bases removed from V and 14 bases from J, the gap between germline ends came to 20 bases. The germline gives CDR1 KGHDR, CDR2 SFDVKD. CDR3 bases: TGTGCCACCAGTGACATTGCATCAGGGTCGGCGGAGTTCTTC. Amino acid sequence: CATSDIASGSAEFF.

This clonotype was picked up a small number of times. The chain's CDR3 is CASSWGGLSNTGELFF. In nucleotides, the CDR3 is TGTGCCAGCAGCTGGGGGGGGCTCTCAAACACCGGGGAGCTGTTTTTT. The chain has TRBV5-4 and TRBJ2-2, with TRBD2 as a possible D gene (7 bases). The germline CDR1 and CDR2 sequences are SGHNT and YYREEE (reference sequence). V lost 3 bases to trimming and J lost 2 bases, with 14 bases between them. CDR3 length: 16 residues. The variable domain in full, completed from reference TRBV5-4 and TRBJ2-2, reads ETGVTQSPTHLIKTRGQQVTLRCSSQSGHNTVSWYQQALGQGPQFIFQYYREEENGRGNFPPRFSGLQFPNYSSELNVNALELDDSALYLCASSWGGLSNTGELFFGEGSRLTVL.

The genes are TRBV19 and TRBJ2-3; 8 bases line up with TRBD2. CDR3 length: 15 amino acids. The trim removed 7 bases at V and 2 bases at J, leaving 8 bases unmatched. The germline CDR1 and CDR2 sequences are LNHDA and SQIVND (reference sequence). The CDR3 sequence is CASTRERGITDTQYF. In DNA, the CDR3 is TGTGCCAGTACCCGCGAGCGGGGGATCACAGATACGCAGTATTTT.